This TCR beta chain emerged from a study of radiotherapy plus CTLA-4 blockade in lung cancer. Regarding the study as a whole: Peripheral blood showed expansion of tumor-derived TCR clones after radiotherapy and ipilimumab.

Repertoires were generated with immunoSEQ multiplex PCR, while TCRdb's copy carries only in-frame clones and drops some. The sample holds roughly 80,000 clones, 60% to 85% seen once. As concerns this clone: As yet, its antigen is unknown.

V was shortened by 0 bases and J by 2 bases, with 9 bases between the two germline ends. Germline loops: CDR1 SGDLS, CDR2 YYNGEE. The CDR3 extends over 15 amino acids. Sequencing used peripheral blood, obtained from a patient treated with radiotherapy plus ipilimumab. V gene TRBV9 combines with J gene TRBJ2-1, with TRBD1 as a possible D gene (5 bases). This clonotype was obtained from a human donor with non-small cell lung cancer who had a partial response to radiotherapy plus ipilimumab. Some clones in this sample may be carry-over from other donors' samples. The CDR3 region has the DNA TGTGCCAGCAGCGTAGAAGGGGATACCTACAATGAGCAGTTCTTC. Translating it yields CASSVEGDTYNEQFF.